This T cell receptor (beta chain) was observed in a study of cytomegalovirus exposure and HLA in healthy donors. The study's findings and limits: When the data were analyzed later, several of the most significant clusters appeared to be linked to common viral pathogens. Overall, under 200 TCR beta chains were annotated as cytomegalovirus-associated.

PCR involved 60 Vbeta and 13 Jbeta primers. The table came from immunoSEQ multiplex PCR; TCRdb's copy has only in-frame clones and leaves some out. Here the sample spans approximately 150,000 clones, approximately 72% being singletons. As for this clone: As yet, its antigen is unknown. This sample includes further DNA sequences coding for the same CDR3.

Germline-derived CDR1 and CDR2 are KGHSH and LQKENI. V was clipped by 3 bases and J by 5 bases, with 10 bases between them. The CDR3 sequence is 13 residues long. The sequence was collected from a woman aged 60 to 75 in good health and CMV-seronegative. This chain connects TRBV18 to TRBJ1-1, with D possibly TRBD1 on 6 matching bases. Sequenced material: PBMCs. As DNA, the CDR3 is TGTGCCAGCTCACCCTTGCAGGGGACTGAAGCTTTCTTT. As protein: CASSPLQGTEAFF. The whole variable domain, filled in from reference TRBV18 and TRBJ1-1, reads NAGVMQNPRHLVRRRGQEARLRCSPMKGHSHVYWYRQLPEEGLKFMVYLQKENIIDESGMPKERFSAEFPKEGPSILRIQQVVRGDSAAYFCASSPLQGTEAFFGQGTRLTVV.